This entry features one T cell receptor beta chain sequence. The data belong to a study of blood T cell repertoires in COVID-19. V shed 7 bases and J 4 bases; nucleotides not matched to a gene: 9. Germline values: CDR1 LNHDA, CDR2 SQIVND (reference sequence). The CDR3 is 18 residues long. Here immunoSEQ multiplex PCR was the method, and the copy in TCRdb shows in-frame clones only, minus some. This repertoire shows around 280,000 clones, roughly 85% found once; its top ten account for about 6.1%. The specimen sequenced was PBMCs or T cells enriched from blood (not recorded which). The chain links TRBV19 to TRBJ2-2; 16 bases line up with TRBD2. This sequence originates from a woman aged 40 to 50 who had recovered from COVID-19. CDR3 in DNA: TGTGCCAGTACGGATCCGGGACTAGCGGGAGGGAGCACCGGGGAGCTGTTTTTT. Its protein is CASTDPGLAGGSTGELFF.